One sample yielded the 7 T cell receptor beta chains listed below, sequenced in a study of regulatory T cells in long-lasting Graves disease. As to time point: persistent/refractory GD, antithyroid drugs over 5 years with positive TRAb. PBMCs were the source of the RNA used for TCR sequencing. TCR beta libraries were built with iRepertoire HTBI primers and Arm-PCR of CDR3 regions. From the multiplex PCR reads, TCRdb called clonotypes with MiXCR, one entry per CDR3 protein. Here the sample spans a few hundred thousand distinct CDR3 sequences, around 20% being singletons. The sequencing used peripheral blood mononuclear cells (PBMCs), collected when the disease was refractory, from a patient treated with antithyroid drugs. The receptors were sampled from a female donor with Graves disease.

This clonotype has only one observation. The V gene is TRBV7-3, the J gene TRBJ2-1; 7 bases map to TRBD2. The trim removed 2 bases at V and 8 bases at J, leaving 6 bases unmatched. This CDR3 has 14 residues. CDR1 is SGHTA and CDR2 is FQGTGA in the germline V gene. The CDR3 nucleotides read TGTGCCAGCAGCTTAGCGGGAGTCATCGATGAGCAGTTCTTC. Translating gives CASSLAGVIDEQFF.

A few counts support this clonotype. The rearrangement links TRBV30 to TRBJ2-5, with 8 bases that match TRBD1. This CDR3 contains 12 residues. Germline values: CDR1 GTSNPN, CDR2 SVGIG (reference sequence). The junction had 3 bases not matched to a gene; V was cut back by 5 bases and J by 4 bases. The DNA for the CDR3 is TGTGCCTGGGAACAGGGGGGAGAGACCCAGTACTTC. As protein: CAWEQGGETQYF.

As regards this clonotype: A much larger clone sits a single nucleotide away, making a read error possible. The chain links TRBV29-1 to TRBJ2-5; 7 nucleotides line up with TRBD2. Germline lookup yields CDR1 SQVTM and CDR2 ANQGSEA. The CDR3 is 14 residues long. The CDR3 sequence: CSAFRRGDAETRYF. For the CDR3, the DNA is TGCAGCGCCTTTCGCCGGGGGGACGCAGAGACCCGGTACTTC.

In this sample, this clonotype turned up many times. The chain joins TRBV12-3 or TRBV12-4 to TRBJ1-5, with D hard to call. CDR3 length: 14 residues. The V end lost 6 bases, the J end lost 2 bases, and 11 bases lay between the germline ends. CDR3 nucleotide sequence: TGTGCCAGCAGCTTTGCCATCGGCAATCAGCCCCAGCATTTT. Translated: CASSFAIGNQPQHF.

V usage is TRBV18 and J usage is TRBJ2-5, with a weak D call TRBD2 (6 bases). CDR1 is KGHSH and CDR2 is LQKENI in the germline V gene. Trimming took 5 bases from V and 1 from J, leaving 17 bases between them. The CDR3 is made up of 16 amino acids. The CDR3 region has the DNA TGTGCCAGCTCATGGAGGGGTGGAGGCGCCCAAGAGACCCAGTACTTC. Amino acid sequence: CASSWRGGGAQETQYF. Using reference TRBV18 and TRBJ2-5 for the parts outside the CDR3, the full variable domain is NAGVMQNPRHLVRRRGQEARLRCSPMKGHSHVYWYRQLPEEGLKFMVYLQKENIIDESGMPKERFSAEFPKEGPSILRIQQVVRGDSAAYFCASSWRGGGAQETQYFGPGTRLLVL.

The genes are TRBV5-6 and TRBJ2-7, with 8 bases aligning to TRBD2. J lost 3 bases, V lost 0 bases, and 14 bases had no gene match. The CDR3 has 18 residues. The germline V gene encodes CDR1 SGHDT and CDR2 YYEEEE. This CDR3 is CASSLAGWLAGGIYEQYF. CDR3 DNA sequence: TGTGCCAGCAGCTTGGCCGGGTGGCTAGCGGGTGGAATCTACGAGCAGTACTTC.

This clonotype was picked up many times. The chain carries TRBV6-1 and TRBJ1-5, with D perhaps matching TRBD1 (6 bases). Trimming took 3 bases from V and 4 from J, leaving 10 bases between them. The CDR3 has 14 amino acids. Germline values: CDR1 MNHNS, CDR2 SASEGT. The CDR3 DNA follows: TGTGCCAGCAGTGAGCTACAGGGTAATCAGCCCCAGCATTTT. This sequence encodes CASSELQGNQPQHF.